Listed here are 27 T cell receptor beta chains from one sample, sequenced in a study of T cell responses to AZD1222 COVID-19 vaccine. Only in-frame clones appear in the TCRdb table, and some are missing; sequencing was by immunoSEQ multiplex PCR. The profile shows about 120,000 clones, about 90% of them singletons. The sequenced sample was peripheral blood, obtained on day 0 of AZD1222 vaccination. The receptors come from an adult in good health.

Here the CDR3 reads CASSSHGQGNYGYTF. The CDR3 bases are TGTGCCAGCAGTTCCCACGGACAGGGTAACTATGGCTACACCTTC. The chain uses TRBV28 and TRBJ1-2; 8 bases are a match to TRBD1. The CDR3 spans 15 residues. Germline V gene data show CDR1 as MDHEN and CDR2 as SYDVKM. V gave up 4 bases and J gave up 1 base; unmatched junction bases: 5.

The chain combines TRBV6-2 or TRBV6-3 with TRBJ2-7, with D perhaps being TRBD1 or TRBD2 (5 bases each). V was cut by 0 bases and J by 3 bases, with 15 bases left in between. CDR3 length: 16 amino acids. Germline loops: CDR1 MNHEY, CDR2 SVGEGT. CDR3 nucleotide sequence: TGTGCCAGCAGTTACTCCCGGGACGCATCATACTACGAGCAGTACTTC. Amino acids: CASSYSRDASYYEQYF.

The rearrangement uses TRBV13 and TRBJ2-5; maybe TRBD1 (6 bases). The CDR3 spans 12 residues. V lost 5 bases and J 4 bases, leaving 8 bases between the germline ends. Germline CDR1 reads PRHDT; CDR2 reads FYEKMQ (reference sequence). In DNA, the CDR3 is TGTGCCAGCAGCCTCAGGGGAGAGACCCAGTACTTC. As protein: CASSLRGETQYF.

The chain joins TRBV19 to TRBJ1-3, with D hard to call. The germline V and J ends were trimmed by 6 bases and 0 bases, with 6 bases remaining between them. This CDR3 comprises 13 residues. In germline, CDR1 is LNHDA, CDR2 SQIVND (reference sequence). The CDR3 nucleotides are TGTGCCAGTAGACACAGCTCTGGAAACACCATATATTTT. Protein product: CASRHSSGNTIYF.

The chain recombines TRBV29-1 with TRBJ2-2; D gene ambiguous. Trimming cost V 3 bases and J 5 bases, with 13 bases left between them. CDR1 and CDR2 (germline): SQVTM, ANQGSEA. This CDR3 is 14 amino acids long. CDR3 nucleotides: TGCAGCGTTGAGTTAAGAGTACTTACCGGGGAGCTGTTTTTT. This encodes CSVELRVLTGELFF.

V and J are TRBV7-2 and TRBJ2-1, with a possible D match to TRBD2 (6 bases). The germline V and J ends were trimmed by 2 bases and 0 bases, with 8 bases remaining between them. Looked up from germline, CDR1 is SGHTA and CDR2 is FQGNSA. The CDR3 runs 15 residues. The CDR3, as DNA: TGTGCCAGCAGCTTACAGGGAGGCTCCTACAATGAGCAGTTCTTC. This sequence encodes CASSLQGGSYNEQFF. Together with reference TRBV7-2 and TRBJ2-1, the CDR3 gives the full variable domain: GAGVSQSPSNKVTEKGKDVELRCDPISGHTALYWYRQSLGQGLEFLIYFQGNSAPDKSGLPSDRFSAERTGGSVSTLTIQRTQQEDSAVYLCASSLQGGSYNEQFFGPGTRLTVL.

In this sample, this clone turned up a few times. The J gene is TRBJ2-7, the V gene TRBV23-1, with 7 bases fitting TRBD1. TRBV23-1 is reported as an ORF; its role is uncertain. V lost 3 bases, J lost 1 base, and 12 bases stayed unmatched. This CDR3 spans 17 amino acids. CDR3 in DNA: TGCGCCAGCAGTCACTCAAATAACGGGACAGTGTCCTACGAGCAGTACTTC. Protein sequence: CASSHSNNGTVSYEQYF.

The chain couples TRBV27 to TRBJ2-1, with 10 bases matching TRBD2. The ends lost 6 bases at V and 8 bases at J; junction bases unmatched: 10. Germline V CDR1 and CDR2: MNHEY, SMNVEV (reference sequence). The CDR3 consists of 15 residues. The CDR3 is CASSEPSGSVYEQFF. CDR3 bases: TGTGCCAGCAGCGAGCCTAGCGGGAGTGTCTATGAGCAGTTCTTC.

CDR3 bases: TGTGCCAGCAGCTTGACGGATAGCGGCCCCATGCAGTTCTTC. This encodes CASSLTDSGPMQFF. V usage is TRBV5-8 and J usage is TRBJ2-1, with D possibly TRBD2 on 6 matching bases. The germline CDR1 and CDR2 sequences are SGHTS and YDEGEE. The CDR3 runs to 14 residues. V was pared by 1 base and J by 12 bases, with 17 bases between.

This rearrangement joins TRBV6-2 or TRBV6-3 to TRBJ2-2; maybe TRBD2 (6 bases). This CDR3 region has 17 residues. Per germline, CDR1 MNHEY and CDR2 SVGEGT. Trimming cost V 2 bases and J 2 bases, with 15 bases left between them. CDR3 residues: CASSYPTGTLNTGELFF. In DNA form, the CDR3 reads TGTGCCAGCAGTTACCCCACCGGGACTCTTAACACCGGGGAGCTGTTTTTT.

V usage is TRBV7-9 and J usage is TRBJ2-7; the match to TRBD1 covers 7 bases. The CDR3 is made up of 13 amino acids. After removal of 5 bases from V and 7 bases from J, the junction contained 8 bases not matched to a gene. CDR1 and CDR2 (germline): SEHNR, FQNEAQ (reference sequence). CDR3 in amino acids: CASSEGQSGEQYF. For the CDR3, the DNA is TGTGCCAGCAGCGAGGGACAGTCGGGAGAGCAGTACTTC.

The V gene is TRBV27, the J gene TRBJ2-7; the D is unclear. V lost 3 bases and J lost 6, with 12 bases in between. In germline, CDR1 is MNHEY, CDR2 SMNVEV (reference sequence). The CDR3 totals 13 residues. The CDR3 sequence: CASSFQPSLEQYF. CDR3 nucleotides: TGTGCCAGCAGTTTCCAACCTTCACTCGAGCAGTACTTC.

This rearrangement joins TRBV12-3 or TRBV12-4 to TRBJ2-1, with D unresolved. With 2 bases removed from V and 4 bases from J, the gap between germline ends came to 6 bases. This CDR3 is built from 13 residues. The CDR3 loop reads CASSLIVYNEQFF. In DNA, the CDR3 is TGTGCCAGCAGTTTAATCGTTTACAATGAGCAGTTCTTC.

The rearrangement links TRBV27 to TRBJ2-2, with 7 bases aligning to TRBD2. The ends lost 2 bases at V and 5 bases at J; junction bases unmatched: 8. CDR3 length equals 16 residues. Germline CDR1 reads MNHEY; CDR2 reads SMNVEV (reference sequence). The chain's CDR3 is CASSLKAGLQTGELFF. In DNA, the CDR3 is TGTGCCAGCAGTTTAAAAGCGGGATTGCAAACCGGGGAGCTGTTTTTT.

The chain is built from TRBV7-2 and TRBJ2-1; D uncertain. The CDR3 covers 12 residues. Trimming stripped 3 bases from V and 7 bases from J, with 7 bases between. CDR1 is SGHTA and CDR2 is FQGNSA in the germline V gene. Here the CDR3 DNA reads TGTGCCAGCAGCTTTTTTGGGAATGAGCAGTTCTTC. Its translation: CASSFFGNEQFF.

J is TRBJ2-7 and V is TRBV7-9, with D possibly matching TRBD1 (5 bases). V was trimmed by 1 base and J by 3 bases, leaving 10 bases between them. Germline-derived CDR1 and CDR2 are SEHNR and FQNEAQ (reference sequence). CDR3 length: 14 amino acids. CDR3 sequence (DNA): TGTGCCAGCAGCTTAGAGGCCGGACACTACGAGCAGTACTTC. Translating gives CASSLEAGHYEQYF.

CDR3 coding DNA: TGTGCCAGCAGTGATTCGGGACTAGCGGGAGGTCCTGGGACCGGGGAGCTGTTTTTT. It encodes CASSDSGLAGGPGTGELFF. The chain joins TRBV2 to TRBJ2-2; 15 nucleotides align to TRBD2. This CDR3 is built from 19 residues. V shed 3 bases, J shed 5 bases, and the junction held 10 bases outside the gene matches. Germline loops: CDR1 SNHLY, CDR2 FYNNEI.

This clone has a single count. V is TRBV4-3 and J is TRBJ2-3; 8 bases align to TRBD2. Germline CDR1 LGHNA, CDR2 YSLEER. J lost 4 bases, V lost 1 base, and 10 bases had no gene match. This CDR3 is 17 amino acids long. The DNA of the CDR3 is TGCGCCAGCAGCCAAGCCCCCCGGGGGGGGGTGGCAGATACGCAGTATTTT. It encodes CASSQAPRGGVADTQYF.

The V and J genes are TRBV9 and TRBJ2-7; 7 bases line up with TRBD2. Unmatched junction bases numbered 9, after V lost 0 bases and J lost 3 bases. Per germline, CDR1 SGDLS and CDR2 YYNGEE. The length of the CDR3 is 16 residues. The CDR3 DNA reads TGTGCCAGCAGCGTAGCGGGGGGTCGACCAGTCTACGAGCAGTACTTC. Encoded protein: CASSVAGGRPVYEQYF.

The CDR3 protein is CAWSVGATEAFF. CDR3 DNA: TGTGCCTGGAGTGTAGGGGCCACTGAAGCTTTCTTT. This chain links TRBV30 with TRBJ1-1, with D possibly TRBD1 on 5 matching bases. Per germline, CDR1 GTSNPN and CDR2 SVGIG (reference sequence). The CDR3 contains 12 residues. Trimming left V 0 bases short and J 4 bases short, with 6 bases between.

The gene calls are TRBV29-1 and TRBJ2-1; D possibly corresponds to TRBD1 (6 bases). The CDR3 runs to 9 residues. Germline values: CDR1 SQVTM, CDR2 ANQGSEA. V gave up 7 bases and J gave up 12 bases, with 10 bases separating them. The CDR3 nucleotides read TGCAGCGCGGACAGTCGGCAGTTCTTC. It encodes CSADSRQFF.

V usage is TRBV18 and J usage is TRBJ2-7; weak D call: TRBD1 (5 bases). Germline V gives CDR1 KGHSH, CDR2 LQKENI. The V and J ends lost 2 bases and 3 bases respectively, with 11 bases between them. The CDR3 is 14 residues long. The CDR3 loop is CASSPGAGHYEQYF. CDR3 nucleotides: TGTGCCAGCTCACCAGGGGCAGGTCACTACGAGCAGTACTTC.

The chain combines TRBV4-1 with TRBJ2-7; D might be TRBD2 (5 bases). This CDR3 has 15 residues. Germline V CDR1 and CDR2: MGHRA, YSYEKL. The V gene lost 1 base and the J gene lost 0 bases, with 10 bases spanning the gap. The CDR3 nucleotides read TGCGCCAGCAGCCAAGGAGCTAGCAGCTCCTACGAGCAGTACTTC. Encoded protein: CASSQGASSSYEQYF.

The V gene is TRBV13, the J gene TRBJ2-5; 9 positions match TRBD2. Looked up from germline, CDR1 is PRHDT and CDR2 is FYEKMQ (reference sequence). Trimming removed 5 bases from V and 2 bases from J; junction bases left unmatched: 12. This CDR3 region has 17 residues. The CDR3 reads CASSLSGRLAVQETQYF. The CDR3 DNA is TGTGCCAGCAGCCTTTCCGGGCGACTAGCGGTACAAGAGACCCAGTACTTC.

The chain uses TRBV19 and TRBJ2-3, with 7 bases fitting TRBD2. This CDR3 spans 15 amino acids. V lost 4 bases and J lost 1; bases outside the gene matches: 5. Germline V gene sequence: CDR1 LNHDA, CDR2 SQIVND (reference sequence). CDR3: CASSTGLGGTDTQYF. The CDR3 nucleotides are TGTGCCAGTAGTACCGGACTAGGGGGCACAGATACGCAGTATTTT.

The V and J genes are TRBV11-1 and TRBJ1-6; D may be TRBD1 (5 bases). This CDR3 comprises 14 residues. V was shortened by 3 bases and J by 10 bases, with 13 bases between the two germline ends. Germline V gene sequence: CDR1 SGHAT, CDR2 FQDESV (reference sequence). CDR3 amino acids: CASSFRGAKSPLHF. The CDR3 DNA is TGTGCCAGCAGCTTCAGAGGGGCTAAGTCACCCCTCCACTTT.

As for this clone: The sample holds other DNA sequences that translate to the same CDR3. CDR3 protein: CASSPQETQYF. The DNA for the CDR3 is TGTGCCAGCTCACCCCAAGAGACCCAGTACTTC. The V call is TRBV18, the J call TRBJ2-5; no clear D gene. The CDR3 is made up of 11 amino acids. The V gene lost 3 bases and the J gene lost 1 base, with 0 bases spanning the gap. Per the germline V gene, CDR1 is KGHSH and CDR2 is LQKENI.